This section outlines one TCR beta chain sequence together with its context. Within the sample, other DNA sequences also encode this same CDR3. Sequencing was performed with immunoSEQ multiplex PCR; in TCRdb, only in-frame clones are kept and a portion is missing. The table includes 1.5 million to 1.9 million clones, around 98% detected once. CDR1 and CDR2 from the germline V gene are WNHNN and SYGVQD (reference sequence). The CDR3 totals 13 residues. The V and J ends lost 0 bases and 4 bases respectively, with 6 bases between them. The entry originates in a study of shared clonotypes between healthy human individuals.

The sequence derives from a man aged 25 to 40 in good health. This chain joins TRBV10-1 and TRBJ1-2; D perhaps matches TRBD1 (6 bases). Sequencing was carried out using naive CD4+ T cells sorted from blood. Described subset: CD45RA+ positively selected. CDR3 nucleotide sequence: TGCGCCAGCAGTGAGTCCAGGGGCTATGGCTACACCTTC. Its protein product is CASSESRGYGYTF.